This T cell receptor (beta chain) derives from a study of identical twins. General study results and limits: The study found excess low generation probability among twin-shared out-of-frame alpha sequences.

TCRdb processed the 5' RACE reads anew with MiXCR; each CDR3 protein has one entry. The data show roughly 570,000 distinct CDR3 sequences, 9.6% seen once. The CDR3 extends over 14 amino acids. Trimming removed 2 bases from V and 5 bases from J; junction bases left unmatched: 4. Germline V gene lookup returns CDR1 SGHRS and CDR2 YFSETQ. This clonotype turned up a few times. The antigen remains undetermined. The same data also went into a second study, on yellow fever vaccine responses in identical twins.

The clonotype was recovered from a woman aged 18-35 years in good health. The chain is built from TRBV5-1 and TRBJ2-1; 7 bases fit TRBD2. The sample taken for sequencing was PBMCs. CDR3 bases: TGCGCCAGCAGCTTTCTAGCGGAGAACAATGAGCAGTTCTTC. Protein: CASSFLAENNEQFF.